Detailed here is one T cell receptor (beta chain). Time point reported: peripheral blood 6 weeks after treatment start. The sample belongs to a study of PD-L1 blockade in urothelial cancer. Here immunoSEQ multiplex PCR was the method, and the copy in TCRdb shows in-frame clones only, minus some. The data hold around 29,000 clones, with roughly 80% observed a single time. Sample: PBMCs, taken around atezolizumab (anti-PD-L1) treatment. The TCR was taken from a man in his sixties or seventies with urothelial cancer.

CDR3 loop: CASTRGFYTEAFF. In nucleotides, the CDR3 is TGTGCCAGCACCCGAGGGTTTTACACTGAAGCTTTCTTT. This sequence joins TRBV6-1 and TRBJ1-1, with D hard to call. V gave up 7 bases and J gave up 3 bases, with 12 bases separating them. Germline V CDR1 and CDR2: MNHNS, SASEGT. The CDR3 consists of 13 residues.